These 25 T cell receptor beta chains came from one sample sequenced in a study of cytomegalovirus exposure and HLA in healthy donors. 60 Vbeta and 13 Jbeta primers were used in PCR. TCRdb's table, derived via immunoSEQ multiplex PCR, lists solely in-frame clones and lacks some. The data show some 210,000 clones, around 86% seen once. Sequenced: PBMCs. All receptors derive from a man aged 25-40 years in good health and CMV-seronegative.

V and J are TRBV13 and TRBJ2-2; maybe TRBD2 (5 bases). V was cut by 5 bases and J by 1 base, with 23 bases left in between. The V gene's germline CDR1 is PRHDT and CDR2 FYEKMQ (reference sequence). This CDR3 has 19 residues. CDR3 nucleotides: TGTGCCAGCAGCCACGGGATCATAAACTCACCGGTGAACACCGGGGAGCTGTTTTTT. Protein: CASSHGIINSPVNTGELFF. The full variable domain, its missing parts supplied by reference TRBV13 and TRBJ2-2, is AAGVIQSPRHLIKEKRETATLKCYPIPRHDTVYWYQQGPGQDPQFLISFYEKMQSDKGSIPDRFSAQQFSDYHSELNMSSLELGDSALYFCASSHGIINSPVNTGELFFGEGSRLTVL.

This chain joins TRBV4-1 and TRBJ1-2, with D possibly being TRBD1 (5 bases). The CDR3 is made up of 15 amino acids. With 0 bases removed from V and 2 bases from J, the gap between germline ends came to 10 bases. From germline, CDR1 is MGHRA and CDR2 YSYEKL. CDR3 sequence: CASSQEGDSNYGYTF. In DNA, the CDR3 is TGCGCCAGCAGCCAAGAGGGTGACAGCAACTATGGCTACACCTTC.

The rearrangement uses TRBV9 and TRBJ1-1; D unresolved. In germline, CDR1 is SGDLS, CDR2 YYNGEE. The CDR3 spans 14 residues. Trimming removed 5 bases from V and 4 bases from J, with 15 bases in between. The CDR3 nucleotides read TGTGCCAGCAGTCGGAGAGGGATAGGCACTGAAGCTTTCTTT. Its protein product is CASSRRGIGTEAFF.

The chain employs TRBV28 and TRBJ1-2; a weak D match, TRBD1 (6 bases). V was cut by 6 bases and J by 7 bases, with 18 bases left in between. The CDR3 runs 14 residues. Germline CDR1 MDHEN, CDR2 SYDVKM. CDR3 protein: CASRPPWAGAGYTF. CDR3 in DNA: TGTGCCAGCAGACCTCCCTGGGCAGGGGCTGGCTACACCTTC.

The rearrangement uses TRBV5-1 and TRBJ2-2; possible D gene TRBD1, 6 bases. The germline V gene has CDR1 SGHRS and CDR2 YFSETQ. The CDR3 has 16 amino acids. Trimming took 6 bases from V and 0 from J, leaving 15 bases between them. CDR3 nucleotide sequence: TGCGCCAGCACATCCGCGGACAGAGCGAACACCGGGGAGCTGTTTTTT. It is translated as CASTSADRANTGELFF.

The V call is TRBV7-8, the J call TRBJ1-2; 8 positions match TRBD1. The CDR3 totals 14 residues. V trimming: 5 bases; J trimming: 6 bases; junction bases outside the gene matches: 8. CDR1 is SGHVS, CDR2 FQNEAQ, per germline. CDR3 DNA sequence: TGTGCCAGCAGCCGACGTCAGGGGGCGGATGGCTACACCTTC. It specifies CASSRRQGADGYTF.

The chain has TRBV18 and TRBJ2-7; the match to TRBD2 covers 9 bases. Germline loops: CDR1 KGHSH, CDR2 LQKENI. V trimming: 3 bases; J trimming: 4 bases; junction bases outside the gene matches: 4. CDR3 length: 14 amino acids. The CDR3: CASSPAGGGYEQYF. DNA of the CDR3: TGTGCCAGCTCACCCGCGGGGGGGGGTTACGAGCAGTACTTC.

The chain couples TRBV7-2 to TRBJ1-2, with D tentatively TRBD1 (5 bases). The V gene lost 5 bases and the J gene lost 4 bases, with 14 bases spanning the gap. Germline CDR1 reads SGHTA; CDR2 reads FQGNSA. This CDR3 spans 14 amino acids. CDR3 DNA sequence: TGTGCCAGCAGCCCGCAGGGATCCGCCTATGGCTACACCTTC. Translation: CASSPQGSAYGYTF. Full variable domain (rest looked up from reference TRBV7-2 and TRBJ1-2): GAGVSQSPSNKVTEKGKDVELRCDPISGHTALYWYRQSLGQGLEFLIYFQGNSAPDKSGLPSDRFSAERTGGSVSTLTIQRTQQEDSAVYLCASSPQGSAYGYTFGSGTRLTVV.

A few counts support this clone. This chain connects TRBV7-2 to TRBJ2-5, with D tentatively TRBD1 (6 bases). CDR3 size: 15 residues. V lost 2 bases to trimming and J lost 6 bases, with 16 bases between them. The V gene's germline CDR1 is SGHTA and CDR2 FQGNSA. The CDR3 loop reads CASSLQGPITQTQYF. The CDR3 coding sequence is TGTGCCAGCAGCTTACAGGGGCCAATTACACAGACCCAGTACTTC.

The chain combines TRBV6-5 with TRBJ2-2; 7 bases fit TRBD2. With V trimmed by 6 bases and J by 2 bases, 0 bases remained unmatched. Germline V gene lookup returns CDR1 MNHEY and CDR2 SVGAGI. This CDR3 region has 13 residues. Here the CDR3 reads CASRGLNTGELFF. For the CDR3, the DNA is TGTGCCAGCAGGGGACTAAACACCGGGGAGCTGTTTTTT.

The chain is built from TRBV19 and TRBJ1-4; tentative D call: TRBD1 (5 bases). The CDR3 is 16 residues long. V lost 5 bases to trimming and J lost 0 bases, with 13 bases between them. Germline lookup yields CDR1 LNHDA and CDR2 SQIVND (reference sequence). CDR3 DNA sequence: TGTGCCAGTAGTGATCAGGGACTTGCAACTAATGAAAAACTGTTTTTT. It translates to CASSDQGLATNEKLFF.

The V and J genes are TRBV28 and TRBJ1-2; D possibly corresponds to TRBD1 (5 bases). The V gene's germline CDR1 is MDHEN and CDR2 SYDVKM. The CDR3 has 15 amino acids. Between the trimmed V and J ends, which lost 6 bases and 8 bases, there was a span of 22 bases. The CDR3 DNA sequence: TGTGCCAGCAGCTTGGCTTCGGGGGTCCACGCGGGCTACACCTTC. Translating it yields CASSLASGVHAGYTF.

V is TRBV25-1 and J is TRBJ2-3; 10 positions agree with TRBD1. J lost 1 base, V lost 0 bases, and 1 base had no gene match. The germline CDR1 and CDR2 sequences are MGHDK and SYGVNS. The CDR3 consists of 16 residues. As DNA, the CDR3 is TGTGCCAGCAGTGAATACGGGACAGGGGGCACAGATACGCAGTATTTT. Its translation: CASSEYGTGGTDTQYF.

The genes are TRBV27 and TRBJ1-2; 10 nucleotides align to TRBD1. Germline lookup yields CDR1 MNHEY and CDR2 SMNVEV (reference sequence). CDR3 length: 13 amino acids. J gave up 6 bases and V 8 bases, and 6 bases lay outside the gene matches. Here the CDR3 reads CASQPDRGHGYTF. CDR3 bases: TGTGCCAGCCAACCAGACAGGGGGCATGGCTACACCTTC.

The chain combines TRBV27 with TRBJ2-5, with 10 positions matching TRBD1. Gene TRBJ2-7 matches the end of the DNA better, so the J call may be wrong. Germline V gene lookup returns CDR1 MNHEY and CDR2 SMNVEV (reference sequence). The CDR3 length is 15 residues. CDR3 in DNA: TGTGCCAGTGGTGTTAAGGGACAGGGGATCTACGAGCAGTACTTC. Translated: CASGVKGQGIYEQYF.

The chain employs TRBV4-1 and TRBJ1-1, with D hard to call. The V and J ends lost 4 bases and 0 bases respectively, with 12 bases between them. The CDR3 consists of 15 residues. CDR1 MGHRA and CDR2 YSYEKL come from the germline V gene. The CDR3 spells CASSRKTEMNTEAFF. The CDR3 DNA reads as TGCGCCAGCAGCCGGAAGACTGAAATGAACACTGAAGCTTTCTTT.

This rearrangement joins TRBV7-9 to TRBJ2-1; D might be TRBD2 (6 bases). The length of the CDR3 is 13 residues. Trimming stripped 6 bases from V and 1 base from J, with 7 bases between. The V gene's germline CDR1 is SEHNR and CDR2 FQNEAQ (reference sequence). CDR3 sequence reads: CASSRGSYNEQFF. The CDR3 nucleotides are TGTGCCAGCAGTCGGGGGTCCTACAATGAGCAGTTCTTC.

The chain combines TRBV6-5 with TRBJ2-1; maybe TRBD1 (6 bases). The CDR3 is 14 residues long. The germline V gene has CDR1 MNHEY and CDR2 SVGAGI. With 5 bases removed from V and 0 bases from J, the gap between germline ends came to 8 bases. The CDR3 coding sequence is TGTGCCAGCAGTCGCAGGGGCTCCTACAATGAGCAGTTCTTC. Protein: CASSRRGSYNEQFF.

This clone was observed a single time. The CDR3 protein is CASSPGEETTYEQYF. DNA of the CDR3: TGTGCCAGCTCCCCAGGGGAGGAAACAACCTACGAGCAGTACTTC. The V call is TRBV18, the J call TRBJ2-7; the D gene could be TRBD1 or TRBD2 (6 bases each). Trimming took off 6 bases at V and 2 bases at J, with 17 bases between the two ends. The CDR3 extends over 15 amino acids. Per the germline V gene, CDR1 is KGHSH and CDR2 is LQKENI.

The chain combines TRBV4-1 with TRBJ2-1, with 12 bases matching TRBD2. The germline gives CDR1 MGHRA, CDR2 YSYEKL. V lost 1 base and J lost 3; bases outside the gene matches: 4. The CDR3 loop spans 17 amino acids. CDR3 loop: CASSQGTSGRNYNEQFF. CDR3 in DNA: TGCGCCAGCAGCCAAGGTACTAGCGGGAGGAACTACAATGAGCAGTTCTTC.

CDR3 loop: CASSPQNTGELFF. The CDR3 DNA is TGTGCCAGCTCACCTCAGAACACCGGGGAGCTGTTTTTT. V and J are TRBV18 and TRBJ2-2; D not certain. Germline values: CDR1 KGHSH, CDR2 LQKENI. The V end lost 3 bases, the J end lost 1 base, and 3 bases lay between the germline ends. The CDR3 covers 13 residues.

In this sample, this clone turned up once. J is TRBJ2-1 and V is TRBV5-4, with TRBD2 as a possible D gene (6 bases). CDR3 length: 15 residues. V was pared by 0 bases and J by 3 bases, with 10 bases between. Looked up from germline, CDR1 is SGHNT and CDR2 is YYREEE (reference sequence). CDR3 protein: CASSLVGGNYNEQFF. The CDR3 DNA sequence: TGTGCCAGCAGCTTGGTCGGCGGGAACTACAATGAGCAGTTCTTC.

The chain employs TRBV27 and TRBJ2-7; 10 bases are shared with TRBD1. The CDR3 sequence is 17 residues long. V lost 1 base, J lost 6 bases, and 12 bases stayed unmatched. Germline V gene sequence: CDR1 MNHEY, CDR2 SMNVEV (reference sequence). This CDR3 is CASSLLITGTGAGEQYF. The CDR3 region has the DNA TGTGCCAGCAGTTTATTAATAACCGGGACAGGGGCCGGCGAGCAGTACTTC.

The chain employs TRBV18 and TRBJ1-4; D not resolved. V was clipped by 0 bases and J by 7 bases, with 9 bases between them. Germline loops: CDR1 KGHSH, CDR2 LQKENI. The CDR3 is 14 residues long. DNA for the CDR3: TGTGCCAGCTCACCACCTTATAGCGTTGAAAAACTGTTTTTT. Protein product: CASSPPYSVEKLFF.

The J gene is TRBJ2-7, the V gene TRBV5-1, with D possibly TRBD1 on 5 matching bases. Germline V gene sequence: CDR1 SGHRS, CDR2 YFSETQ. V lost 5 bases and J lost 3, with 12 bases in between. This CDR3 has 13 residues. This CDR3 reads CASSIGRDYEQYF. The CDR3, as DNA: TGCGCCAGCAGTATTGGCAGGGACTACGAGCAGTACTTC.